This is a list of T cell receptor beta chains from one sample in a study of blood T cell repertoires in COVID-19. The assay was immunoSEQ multiplex PCR, and TCRdb's table has in-frame clones only and misses some. Of hundreds of thousands of clones in the sample, around 84% were seen once. Sequenced input: peripheral blood. These receptors came from a man aged 45-65 years with acute or convalescent COVID-19. CDR3s include the opening cysteine and the closing phenylalanine or tryptophan. Fields, in order: clone size, J gene, V gene, D gene, CDR3 DNA, CDR3 protein. A D gene is named only where the DNA matches it firmly. Rows may omit the clone size; those that give it use once, few, many or a size class.

.,TRBJ1-2,TRBV2,.,TGTGCCAGCAGTGAAGCGATACGGAACTATGGCTACACCTTC,CASSEAIRNYGYTF
.,TRBJ2-7,TRBV6-1,TRBD1,TGTGCCAGCAGTGGGGGCCCGGGACAGGGGGCGAGAGAGCAGTACTTC,CASSGGPGQGAREQYF
.,TRBJ2-3,TRBV7-8,.,TGTGCCAGCAGCTCGCTCGGGGGGCCCTATGGCACAGATACGCAGTATTTT,CASSSLGGPYGTDTQYF
.,TRBJ1-3,TRBV7-9,.,TGTGCCAGCAGCTCAGTAATCTCTGGAAACACCATATATTTT,CASSSVISGNTIYF
.,TRBJ1-5,TRBV27,.,TGTGCCAGCAGTTCCGACAGTTATAGCAATCAGCCCCAGCATTTT,CASSSDSYSNQPQHF
.,TRBJ1-4,TRBV9,.,TGTGCCAGCAGCGTGAACGGGGGTGAAAAACTGTTTTTT,CASSVNGGEKLFF
.,TRBJ2-5,TRBV29-1,.,TGCAGCGGTCAAGGGGGGGGACAAGAGACCCAGTACTTC,CSGQGGGQETQYF
once,TRBJ2-1,TRBV11-3,.,TGTGCCAGCAGCGGATCAGGGGGGGAGCAGTTCTTC,CASSGSGGEQFF
.,TRBJ2-3,TRBV18,.,TGTGCCAGCTCACCAACAGGGAAGGGCACAGATACGCAGTATTTT,CASSPTGKGTDTQYF
.,TRBJ1-3,TRBV10-3,.,TGTGCCATCAGTGAGTCTTTGGGGCAGGGGTTTTCTGGAAACACCATATATTTT,CAISESLGQGFSGNTIYF
.,TRBJ1-6,TRBV3-1/TRBV3-2,.,TGTGCCAGCAGCCAAGTACAATCACCCCTCCACTTT,CASSQVQSPLHF
.,TRBJ1-6,TRBV5-1,.,TGCGCCAGCAGCTTACAGGGCTATGGATCACCCCTCCACTTT,CASSLQGYGSPLHF
.,TRBJ2-2,TRBV7-9,TRBD1,TGTGCCAGCAGCTTAAAGGGGACAGACGCGAACACCGGGGAGCTGTTTTTT,CASSLKGTDANTGELFF
few,TRBJ1-3,TRBV27,TRBD1,TGTGCCAGCAGTTTAACCGGGACAGGTCCTGGAAACACCATATATTTT,CASSLTGTGPGNTIYF
.,TRBJ2-3,TRBV14,TRBD2,TGTGCCAGCAGCCAGCAGGGGACTAGCGTAGATACGCAGTATTTT,CASSQQGTSVDTQYF
.,TRBJ1-2,TRBV9,TRBD1,TGTGCCAGCAGCGTAGGGGGGACAGGGGGCCTCTATGGCTACACCTTC,CASSVGGTGGLYGYTF
.,TRBJ1-5,TRBV2,.,TGTGCCAGCAGTGAGGGTCCCGAGGGTCAGCCCCAGCATTTT,CASSEGPEGQPQHF
.,TRBJ2-2,TRBV6-2/TRBV6-3,.,TGTGCCAGCAGTTACTTCCAGGGAGGAACCGGGGAGCTGTTTTTT,CASSYFQGGTGELFF
few,TRBJ2-7,TRBV11-2,.,TGTGCCAGCAGCTTAGTTTCTCCTAACGAGCAGTACTTC,CASSLVSPNEQYF
.,TRBJ1-3,TRBV11-2,TRBD1,TGTGCCAGCAGCTTCGGGACAGGGCTCAACTCTGGAAACACCATATATTTT,CASSFGTGLNSGNTIYF
.,TRBJ1-5,TRBV5-5,.,TGTGCCAGCAGCTTGGTGGGCCAGCCCCAGCATTTT,CASSLVGQPQHF
.,TRBJ1-1,TRBV6-5,.,TGTGCCAGCCAAGAAGGGGTTATGAGTGAAGCTTTCTTT,CASQEGVMSEAFF
once,TRBJ1-6,TRBV25-1,TRBD1,TGTGCCAGCAGTGAATATTACGACAGGGGAAATTCACCCCTCCACTTT,CASSEYYDRGNSPLHF
.,TRBJ2-5,TRBV2,.,TGTGCCAGCACGCGGGGGACAGGACAAGAGACCCAGTACTTC,CASTRGTGQETQYF
.,TRBJ1-2,TRBV13,.,TGTGCCAGCAGCTTAGACAGTGGGAGCTATGGCTACACCTTC,CASSLDSGSYGYTF
.,TRBJ1-1,TRBV11-3,.,TGTGCCAGCAGCTTAAATAGATACACTGAAGCTTTCTTT,CASSLNRYTEAFF
.,TRBJ1-1,TRBV18,.,TGTGCCAGCTCAGAGGGACAGAACACTGAAGCTTTCTTT,CASSEGQNTEAFF
once,TRBJ1-1,TRBV7-9,TRBD1,TGTGCCAGCAGCCCGACAGGGGTAAAGGCTGAAGCTTTCTTT,CASSPTGVKAEAFF
once,TRBJ1-2,TRBV9,.,TGTGCCAGCAGCGTAGGGGGAGGGGGCTATGGCTACACCTTC,CASSVGGGGYGYTF
.,TRBJ2-1,TRBV12-3/TRBV12-4,.,TGTGCCAGCAGTTTAGTAGGGCGGGGTGAGCAGTTCTTC,CASSLVGRGEQFF
.,TRBJ1-6,TRBV7-9,TRBD1,TGTGCCAGCAGGAGGGACAGGAACTCCTATAATTCACCCCTCCACTTT,CASRRDRNSYNSPLHF
.,TRBJ2-2,TRBV19,.,TGTGCCAGTACGCCAACAGCGAACACCGGGGAGCTGTTTTTT,CASTPTANTGELFF
.,TRBJ2-7,TRBV24-1,.,TGTGCCACCAGTGACCCGGGACTTCCCTACGAGCAGTACTTC,CATSDPGLPYEQYF
.,TRBJ2-1,TRBV7-9,TRBD2,TGTGCCAGCAGCTCATTGTCGGGGGGGTTTTACAATGAGCAGTTCTTC,CASSSLSGGFYNEQFF
.,TRBJ1-2,TRBV5-5,TRBD1,TGTGCCAGCAGCTTGACGGCTGACAGGGGGAGCTATGGCTACACCTTC,CASSLTADRGSYGYTF
.,TRBJ2-1,TRBV6-1,.,TGTGCCAGCAGTGAAGCCTTGACGGGAGCCTACAATGAGCAGTTCTTC,CASSEALTGAYNEQFF
.,TRBJ1-1,TRBV3-1/TRBV3-2,.,TGTGCCAGCAGCCAAGATATGTTCCAGAAGAACACTGAAGCTTTCTTT,CASSQDMFQKNTEAFF
.,TRBJ2-5,TRBV5-1,.,TGCGCCAGCAGCTTAAGGAGGGGTACAGAGACCCAGTACTTC,CASSLRRGTETQYF
.,TRBJ1-1,TRBV14,TRBD1,TGTGCCAGCAGCTTCTCCGCGGGACAGGGTCCCACTGAAGCTTTCTTT,CASSFSAGQGPTEAFF
.,TRBJ1-5,TRBV2,TRBD1,TGTGCCAGCAGCACCAGACAGGGGGTAGGTCAGCCCCAGCATTTT,CASSTRQGVGQPQHF
.,TRBJ1-1,TRBV9,.,TGTGCCAGCAGCGGTCAGGGAAATCGAGCCACTGAAGCTTTCTTT,CASSGQGNRATEAFF
.,TRBJ1-5,TRBV10-3,TRBD1,TGTGCCATCAGAGGACAGGAGATCGCCTCCCAGCATTTT,CAIRGQEIASQHF
.,TRBJ2-3,TRBV9,TRBD2,TGTGCCAGCAGCGTAGCCTCAAATAGCGGGGGGGCCACAGATACGCAGTATTTT,CASSVASNSGGATDTQYF
.,TRBJ1-2,TRBV5-1,.,TGCGCCAGCAGCTTGGTCCCCGATGGCTACACCTTC,CASSLVPDGYTF
.,TRBJ1-1,TRBV5-4,.,TGTGCCAGCCGGAGGGCCGCGGGGAACACTGAAGCTTTCTTT,CASRRAAGNTEAFF
.,TRBJ2-1,TRBV5-5,TRBD1,TGTGCCAGCAGCCCCACCCCCGGGACAGGGATTTACAATGAGCAGTTCTTC,CASSPTPGTGIYNEQFF
.,TRBJ1-4,TRBV7-9,.,TGTGCCAGCAGCTTAGAGAAGGGGTTTGGGGTTCATGAAAAACTGTTTTTT,CASSLEKGFGVHEKLFF
.,TRBJ2-1,TRBV28,.,TGTGCCAGCAGAAGGGGGTTCAATGAGCAGTTCTTC,CASRRGFNEQFF
.,TRBJ1-2,TRBV4-1,.,TGCGCCAGCAGCCAAGGGGGGGGCGCGGATGGCTACACCTTC,CASSQGGGADGYTF
once,TRBJ2-2,TRBV11-2,TRBD1,TGTGCCAGCAGCCCCCAGGGGGTGAGGACCGGGGAGCTGTTTTTT,CASSPQGVRTGELFF
.,TRBJ1-5,TRBV11-2,TRBD1,TGTGCCAGCAGCCTCACAGGGGGTGGTAATCAGCCCCAGCATTTT,CASSLTGGGNQPQHF
.,TRBJ1-2,TRBV5-4,TRBD1,TGTGCCAGCAGCTTCCAGGGGGTGGCCTATGGCTACACCTTC,CASSFQGVAYGYTF
.,TRBJ2-7,TRBV7-3,TRBD1,TGTGCCAGCAGCGCGAGTCCGGGACAGGGCCCTTACGAGCAGTACTTC,CASSASPGQGPYEQYF
.,TRBJ2-1,TRBV5-1,.,TGCGCCAGCAGCTTGGCCCCCAGCTCCTACAATGAGCAGTTCTTC,CASSLAPSSYNEQFF
.,TRBJ1-2,TRBV6-6,TRBD1,TGTGCCAGCATTGAGGGACAGGCGTCTGCCGGCTACACCTTC,CASIEGQASAGYTF
.,TRBJ1-5,TRBV19,TRBD1,TGTGCCAGTCGACAGGGGGCCGGCAATCAGCCCCAGCATTTT,CASRQGAGNQPQHF
.,TRBJ1-6,TRBV11-2,TRBD1,TGTGCCAGCAGCTTCCGACAGGGCATGAATTCACCCCTCCACTTT,CASSFRQGMNSPLHF
.,TRBJ1-6,TRBV27,TRBD1,TGTGCCAGCAGTCCCACTGGGGACAGGGGTAATTCACCCCTCCACTTT,CASSPTGDRGNSPLHF
.,TRBJ2-4,TRBV10-1,TRBD2,TGCGCCAGCAGTGACTCGGGAGCGGGGGCAGCCAAAAACATTCAGTACTTC,CASSDSGAGAAKNIQYF